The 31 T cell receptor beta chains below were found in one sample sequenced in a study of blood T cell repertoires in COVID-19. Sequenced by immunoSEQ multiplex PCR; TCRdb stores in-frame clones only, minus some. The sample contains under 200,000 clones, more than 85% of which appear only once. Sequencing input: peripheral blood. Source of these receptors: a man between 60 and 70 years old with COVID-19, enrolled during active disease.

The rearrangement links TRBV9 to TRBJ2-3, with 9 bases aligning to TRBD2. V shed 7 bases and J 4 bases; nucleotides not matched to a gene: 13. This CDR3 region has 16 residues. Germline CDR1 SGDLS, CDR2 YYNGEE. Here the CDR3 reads CASASHSGSMADTQYF. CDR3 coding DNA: TGTGCCAGCGCATCCCATAGCGGGAGTATGGCAGATACGCAGTATTTT.

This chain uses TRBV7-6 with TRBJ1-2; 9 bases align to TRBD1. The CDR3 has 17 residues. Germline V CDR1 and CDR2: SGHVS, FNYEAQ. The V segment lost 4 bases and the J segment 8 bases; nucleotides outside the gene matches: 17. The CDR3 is CASSSYRDRVSAVGYTF. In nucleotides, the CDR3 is TGTGCCAGCAGCTCCTACCGGGACAGGGTATCGGCGGTGGGCTACACCTTC.

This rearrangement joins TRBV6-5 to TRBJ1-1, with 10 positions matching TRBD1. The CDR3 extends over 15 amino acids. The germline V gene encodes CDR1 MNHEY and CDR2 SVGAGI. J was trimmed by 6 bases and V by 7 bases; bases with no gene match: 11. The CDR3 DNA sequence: TGTGCCAGCAAGGACAGGGGGAACGGTGGGGCTGAAGCTTTCTTT. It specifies CASKDRGNGGAEAFF.

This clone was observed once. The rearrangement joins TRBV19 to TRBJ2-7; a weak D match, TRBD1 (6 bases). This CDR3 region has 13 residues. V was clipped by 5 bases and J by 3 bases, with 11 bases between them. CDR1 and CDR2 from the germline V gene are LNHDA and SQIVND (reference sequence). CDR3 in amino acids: CASSPGTHYEQYF. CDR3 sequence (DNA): TGTGCCAGTAGTCCCGGGACACACTACGAGCAGTACTTC.

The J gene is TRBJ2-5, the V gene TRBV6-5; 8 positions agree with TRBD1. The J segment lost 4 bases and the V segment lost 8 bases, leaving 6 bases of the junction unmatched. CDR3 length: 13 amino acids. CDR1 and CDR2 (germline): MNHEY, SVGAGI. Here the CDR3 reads CASPPTGVETQYF. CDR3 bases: TGTGCCAGCCCTCCGACAGGGGTAGAGACCCAGTACTTC.

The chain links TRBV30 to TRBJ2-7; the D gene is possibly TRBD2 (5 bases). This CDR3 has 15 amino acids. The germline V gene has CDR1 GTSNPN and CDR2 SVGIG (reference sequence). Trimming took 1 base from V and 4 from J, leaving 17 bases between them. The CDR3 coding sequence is TGTGCCTGGAGTGGCTTGTTCCCCGGGGAGTACGAGCAGTACTTC. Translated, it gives CAWSGLFPGEYEQYF.

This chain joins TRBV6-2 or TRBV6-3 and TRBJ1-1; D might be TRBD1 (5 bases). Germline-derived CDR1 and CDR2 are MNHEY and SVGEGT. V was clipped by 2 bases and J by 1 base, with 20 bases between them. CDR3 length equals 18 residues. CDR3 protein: CASSYVHGIKGSNTEAFF. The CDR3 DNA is TGTGCCAGCAGTTACGTGCATGGGATAAAGGGGTCGAACACTGAAGCTTTCTTT.

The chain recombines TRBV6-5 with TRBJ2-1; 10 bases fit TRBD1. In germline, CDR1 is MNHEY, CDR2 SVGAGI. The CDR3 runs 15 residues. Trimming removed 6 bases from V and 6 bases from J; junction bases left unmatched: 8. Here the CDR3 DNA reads TGTGCCAGCAGCCCGGACAGGGGGAAGTTCAATGAGCAGTTCTTC. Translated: CASSPDRGKFNEQFF.

CDR3 loop: CATSGTSGGGELFF. DNA for the CDR3: TGTGCCACCAGCGGGACTAGCGGTGGCGGGGAGCTGTTTTTT. V is TRBV15 and J is TRBJ2-2, with TRBD2 identical over 11 bases. J lost 7 bases, V lost 5 bases, and 3 bases had no gene match. Germline lookup yields CDR1 LNHNV and CDR2 YYDKDF (reference sequence). The CDR3 covers 14 residues.

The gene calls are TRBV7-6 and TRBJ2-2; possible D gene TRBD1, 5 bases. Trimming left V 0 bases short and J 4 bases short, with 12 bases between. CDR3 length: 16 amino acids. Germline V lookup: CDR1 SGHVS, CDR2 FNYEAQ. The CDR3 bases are TGTGCCAGCAGCTTAGCCGCAGGGCTGGTCACCGGGGAGCTGTTTTTT. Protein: CASSLAAGLVTGELFF.

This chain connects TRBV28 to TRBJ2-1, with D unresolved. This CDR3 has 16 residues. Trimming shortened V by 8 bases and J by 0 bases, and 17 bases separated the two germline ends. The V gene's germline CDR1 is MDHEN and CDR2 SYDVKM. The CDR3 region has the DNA TGTGCCAGCGGATCAAAAACAGCCAGCTCCTACAATGAGCAGTTCTTC. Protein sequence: CASGSKTASSYNEQFF.

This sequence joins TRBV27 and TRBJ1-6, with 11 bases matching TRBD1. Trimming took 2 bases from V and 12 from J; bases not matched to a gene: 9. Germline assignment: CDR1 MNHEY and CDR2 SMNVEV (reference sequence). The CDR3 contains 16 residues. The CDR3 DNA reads TGTGCCAGCAGTTTAGTGTCCCCGGGACAGGGGGTACCCCTCCACTTT. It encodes CASSLVSPGQGVPLHF.

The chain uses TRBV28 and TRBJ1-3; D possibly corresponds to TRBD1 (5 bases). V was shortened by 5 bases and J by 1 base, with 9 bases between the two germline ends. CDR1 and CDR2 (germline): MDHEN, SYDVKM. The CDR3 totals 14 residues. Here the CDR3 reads CASSPGGSGNTIYF. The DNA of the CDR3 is TGTGCCAGCAGTCCGGGGGGGTCTGGAAACACCATATATTTT.

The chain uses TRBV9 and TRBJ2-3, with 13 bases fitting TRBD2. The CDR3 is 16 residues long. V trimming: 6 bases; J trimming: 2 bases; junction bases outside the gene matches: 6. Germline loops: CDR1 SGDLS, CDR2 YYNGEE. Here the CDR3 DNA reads TGTGCCAGCACCCGGACTAGCGGGGGAGTCACAGATACGCAGTATTTT. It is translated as CASTRTSGGVTDTQYF. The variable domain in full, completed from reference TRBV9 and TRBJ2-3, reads DSGVTQTPKHLITATGQRVTLRCSPRSGDLSVYWYQQSLDQGLQFLIQYYNGEERAKGNILERFSAQQFPDLHSELNLSSLELGDSALYFCASTRTSGGVTDTQYFGPGTRLTVL.

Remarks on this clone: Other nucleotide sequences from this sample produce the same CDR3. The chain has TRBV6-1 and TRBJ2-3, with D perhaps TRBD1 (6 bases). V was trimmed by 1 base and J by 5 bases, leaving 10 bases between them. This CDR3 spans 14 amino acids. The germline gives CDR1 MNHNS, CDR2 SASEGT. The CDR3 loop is CASSEDRVVDTQYF. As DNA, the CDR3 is TGTGCCAGCAGTGAAGACAGGGTGGTAGATACGCAGTATTTT.

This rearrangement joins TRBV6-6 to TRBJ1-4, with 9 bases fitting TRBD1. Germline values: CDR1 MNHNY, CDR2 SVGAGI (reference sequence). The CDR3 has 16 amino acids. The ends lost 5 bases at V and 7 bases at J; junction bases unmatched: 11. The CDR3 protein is CASSLHRGTGLEKLFF. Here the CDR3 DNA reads TGTGCCAGCAGTCTCCACCGGGGGACAGGGCTTGAAAAACTGTTTTTT.

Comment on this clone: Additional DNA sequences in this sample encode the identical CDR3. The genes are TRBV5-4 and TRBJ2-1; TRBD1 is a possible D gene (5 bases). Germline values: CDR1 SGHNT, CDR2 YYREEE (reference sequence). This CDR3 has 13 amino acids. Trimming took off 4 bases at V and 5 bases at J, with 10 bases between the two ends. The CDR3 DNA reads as TGTGCCAGCAGCCCCCGACAGAACAATGAGCAGTTCTTC. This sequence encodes CASSPRQNNEQFF.

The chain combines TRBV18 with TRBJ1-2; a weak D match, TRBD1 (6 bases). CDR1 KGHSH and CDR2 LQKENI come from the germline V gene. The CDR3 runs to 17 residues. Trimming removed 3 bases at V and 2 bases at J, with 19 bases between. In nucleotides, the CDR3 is TGTGCCAGCTCACCGCCAGCCCGGGACACCCGGAACTATGGCTACACCTTC. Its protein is CASSPPARDTRNYGYTF.

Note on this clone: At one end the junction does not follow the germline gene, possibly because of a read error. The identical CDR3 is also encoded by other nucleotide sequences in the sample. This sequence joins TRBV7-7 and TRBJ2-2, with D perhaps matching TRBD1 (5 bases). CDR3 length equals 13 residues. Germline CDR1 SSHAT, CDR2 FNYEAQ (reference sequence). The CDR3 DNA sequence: TGTGCTAGCAGCCCCGACAGATCCGGGGAGCTGTTTTTT. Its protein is CASSPDRSGELFF.

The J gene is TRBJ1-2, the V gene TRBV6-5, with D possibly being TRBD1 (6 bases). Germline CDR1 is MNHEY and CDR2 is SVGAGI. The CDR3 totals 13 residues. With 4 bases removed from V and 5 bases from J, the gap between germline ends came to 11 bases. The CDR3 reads CASSSRGTYGYTF. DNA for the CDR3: TGTGCCAGCAGTTCCAGGGGCACATATGGCTACACCTTC.

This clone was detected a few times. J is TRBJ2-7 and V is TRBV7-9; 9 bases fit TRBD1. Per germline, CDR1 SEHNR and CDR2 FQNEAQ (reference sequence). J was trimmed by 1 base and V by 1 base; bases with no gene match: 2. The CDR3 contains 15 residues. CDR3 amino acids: CASSLGGTGSYEQYF. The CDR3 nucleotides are TGTGCCAGCAGCTTAGGGGGGACAGGGTCCTACGAGCAGTACTTC.

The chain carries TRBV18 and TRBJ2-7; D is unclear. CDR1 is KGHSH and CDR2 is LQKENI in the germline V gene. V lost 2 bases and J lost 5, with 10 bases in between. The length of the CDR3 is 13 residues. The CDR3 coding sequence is TGTGCCAGCTCACCAATTGGGCGAGACGAGCAGTACTTC. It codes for CASSPIGRDEQYF.

CDR3 residues: CSVGQGQSGSPLHF. For the CDR3, the DNA is TGCAGCGTCGGACAGGGCCAGAGCGGTTCACCCCTCCACTTT. V usage is TRBV29-1 and J usage is TRBJ1-6, with 8 bases fitting TRBD1. The CDR3 length is 14 residues. The V gene end was trimmed by 6 bases and the J gene end by 9 bases; junction bases not matched to a gene: 10. From germline, CDR1 is SQVTM and CDR2 ANQGSEA. Looking up the rest from reference TRBV29-1 and TRBJ1-6 gives the full variable domain: SAVISQKPSRDICQRGTSLTIQCQVDSQVTMMFWYRQQPGQSLTLIATANQGSEATYESGFVIDKFPISRPNLTFSTLTVSNMSPEDSSIYLCSVGQGQSGSPLHFGNGTRLTVT.

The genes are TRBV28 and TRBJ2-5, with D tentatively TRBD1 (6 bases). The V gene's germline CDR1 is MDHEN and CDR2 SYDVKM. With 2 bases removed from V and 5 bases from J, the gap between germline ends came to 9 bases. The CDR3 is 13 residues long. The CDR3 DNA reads TGTGCCAGCAGTTTACAGGGGCCCGAGACCCAGTACTTC. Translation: CASSLQGPETQYF.

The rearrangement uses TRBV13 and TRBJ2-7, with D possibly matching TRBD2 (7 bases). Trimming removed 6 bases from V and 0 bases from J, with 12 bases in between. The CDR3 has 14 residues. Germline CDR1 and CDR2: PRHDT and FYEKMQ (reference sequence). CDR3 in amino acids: CASRRGPSSYEQYF. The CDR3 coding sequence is TGTGCCAGCAGGCGGGGGCCGAGCTCCTACGAGCAGTACTTC.

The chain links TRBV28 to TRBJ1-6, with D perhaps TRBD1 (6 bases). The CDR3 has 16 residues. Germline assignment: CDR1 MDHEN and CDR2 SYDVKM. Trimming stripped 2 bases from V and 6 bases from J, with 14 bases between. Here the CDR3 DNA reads TGTGCCAGCAGTTTAAAGGTCAGGGGTCGTAATTCACCCCTCCACTTT. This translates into CASSLKVRGRNSPLHF. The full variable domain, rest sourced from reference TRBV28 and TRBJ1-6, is DVKVTQSSRYLVKRTGEKVFLECVQDMDHENMFWYRQDPGLGLRLIYFSYDVKMKEKGDIPEGYSVSREKKERFSLILESASTNQTSMYLCASSLKVRGRNSPLHFGNGTRLTVT.

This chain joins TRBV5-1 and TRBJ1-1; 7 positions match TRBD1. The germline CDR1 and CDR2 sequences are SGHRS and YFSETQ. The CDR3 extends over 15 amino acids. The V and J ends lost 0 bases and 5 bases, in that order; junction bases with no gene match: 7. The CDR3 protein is CASSLGGQGGTEAFF. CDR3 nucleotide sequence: TGCGCCAGCAGCTTGGGTGGGCAGGGGGGAACTGAAGCTTTCTTT.

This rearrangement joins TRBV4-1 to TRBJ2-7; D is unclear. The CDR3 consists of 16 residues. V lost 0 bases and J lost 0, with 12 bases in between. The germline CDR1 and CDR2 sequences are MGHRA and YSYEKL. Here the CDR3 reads CASSQDSPITSYEQYF. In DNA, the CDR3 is TGCGCCAGCAGCCAAGATAGCCCTATAACCTCCTACGAGCAGTACTTC.

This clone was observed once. CDR3 amino acids: CASSHDGYNEQFF. In DNA form, the CDR3 reads TGTGCCAGCAGCCACGACGGGTACAATGAGCAGTTCTTC. The chain employs TRBV7-9 and TRBJ2-1; D is unresolved. The CDR3 runs to 13 residues. The germline V and J ends were trimmed by 5 bases and 4 bases, with 9 bases remaining between them. Germline loops: CDR1 SEHNR, CDR2 FQNEAQ (reference sequence).

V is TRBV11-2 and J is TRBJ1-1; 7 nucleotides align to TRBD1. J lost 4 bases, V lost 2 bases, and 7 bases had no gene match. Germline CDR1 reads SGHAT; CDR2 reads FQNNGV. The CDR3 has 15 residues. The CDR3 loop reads CASSLTGAGVTEAFF. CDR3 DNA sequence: TGTGCCAGCAGCTTAACAGGGGCCGGGGTCACTGAAGCTTTCTTT.

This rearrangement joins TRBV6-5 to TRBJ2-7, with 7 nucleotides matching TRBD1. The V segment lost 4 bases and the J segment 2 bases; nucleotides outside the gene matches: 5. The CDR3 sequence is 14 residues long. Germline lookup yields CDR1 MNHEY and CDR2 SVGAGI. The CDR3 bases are TGTGCCAGCAGTTTGACAGGGCGACCCTACGAGCAGTACTTC. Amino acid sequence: CASSLTGRPYEQYF.